The entry that follows covers one TCR beta chain sequence. This record belongs to a study of blood T cell repertoires in COVID-19. In the study overall: COVID-19 samples, acute and convalescent, were from the United States, Italy and Spain. The analysed material was cDNA or gDNA that came from T cells, B-cell-depleted T cells, or PBMCs.

Original processing methods: Estimation of nucleated cell counts relied on the amplification of reference gene primers. Assay: immunoSEQ multiplex PCR; the TCRdb copy retains only in-frame clones and omits some. From that table come the V and J calls and clone size; the DNA was used to work out D and trimming. The repertoire holds more than 85,000 clones, more than 75% seen once, with 9.8% in the top ten. This CDR3 spans 15 amino acids. CDR1 is MNHNY and CDR2 is SVGAGI in the germline V gene (reference sequence). V shed 6 bases, J shed 4 bases, and the junction held 3 bases outside the gene matches. This TCR was recovered from a man between 60 and 75 years old with active or convalescent COVID-19. The source material was peripheral blood. The V gene is TRBV6-6, the J gene TRBJ2-3; TRBD2 matches 14 bases. Written as DNA, the CDR3 is TGTGCCAGCAGGGGGACTAGCGGGAGCGCAGATACGCAGTATTTT. Protein product: CASRGTSGSADTQYF.